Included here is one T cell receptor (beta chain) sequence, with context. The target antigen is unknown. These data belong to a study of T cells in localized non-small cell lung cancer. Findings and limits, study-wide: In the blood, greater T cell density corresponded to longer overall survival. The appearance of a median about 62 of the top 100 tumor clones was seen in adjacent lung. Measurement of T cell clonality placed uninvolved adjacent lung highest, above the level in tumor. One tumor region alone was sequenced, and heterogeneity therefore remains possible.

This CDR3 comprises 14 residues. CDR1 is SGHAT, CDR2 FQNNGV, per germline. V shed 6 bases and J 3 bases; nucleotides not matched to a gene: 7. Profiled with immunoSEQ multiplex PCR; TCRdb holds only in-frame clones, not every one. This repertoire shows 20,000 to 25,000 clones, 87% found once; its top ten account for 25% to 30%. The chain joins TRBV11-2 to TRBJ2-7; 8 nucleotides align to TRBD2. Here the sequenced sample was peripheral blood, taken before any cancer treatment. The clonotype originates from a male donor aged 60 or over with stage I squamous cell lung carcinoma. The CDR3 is CASRSLAGVYEQYF. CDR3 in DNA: TGTGCCAGCAGAAGCCTAGCGGGCGTCTACGAGCAGTACTTC. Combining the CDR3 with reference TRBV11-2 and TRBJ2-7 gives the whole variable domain EAGVAQSPRYKIIEKRQSVAFWCNPISGHATLYWYQQILGQGPKLLIQFQNNGVVDDSQLPKDRFSAERLKGVDSTLKIQPAKLEDSAVYLCASRSLAGVYEQYFGPGTRLTVT.